These 27 T cell receptor beta chains were sequenced from one sample in a study of OX40 agonist ivuxolimab in advanced cancers. The method was immunoSEQ multiplex PCR; TCRdb's version includes in-frame clones alone and lacks a portion of them. The sample lists tens of thousands of clones; around 89% were seen once. Sample: CD4+ or CD8+ T cells sorted from blood, taken in a trial of the OX40 agonist ivuxolimab. Receptors were obtained from an adult with an advanced solid tumor such as melanoma, head and neck, liver or kidney cancer.

The chain recombines TRBV4-3 with TRBJ1-1; D gene unclear. Germline CDR1 is LGHNA and CDR2 is YSLEER. The V gene lost 0 bases and the J gene lost 2 bases, with 19 bases spanning the gap. The CDR3 totals 18 residues. CDR3 in DNA: TGCGCCAGCAGCCAAGATTTTACGAGTCGGGGTTATAACACTGAAGCTTTCTTT. This sequence encodes CASSQDFTSRGYNTEAFF.

This clone was detected a few times. The V gene is TRBV9, the J gene TRBJ2-1, with a weak D call TRBD2 (5 bases). Germline CDR1 SGDLS, CDR2 YYNGEE. The CDR3 contains 13 residues. Trimming shortened V by 4 bases and J by 3 bases, and 8 bases separated the two germline ends. CDR3 sequence: CASSNRDYNEQFF. CDR3 nucleotides: TGTGCCAGCAGCAACCGGGACTACAATGAGCAGTTCTTC. The entire variable domain, with the rest obtained from reference TRBV9 and TRBJ2-1, is as follows: DSGVTQTPKHLITATGQRVTLRCSPRSGDLSVYWYQQSLDQGLQFLIQYYNGEERAKGNILERFSAQQFPDLHSELNLSSLELGDSALYFCASSNRDYNEQFFGPGTRLTVL.

The chain has TRBV27 and TRBJ2-1, with no clear D. V was trimmed by 3 bases and J by 4 bases, leaving 16 bases between them. Germline V gene lookup returns CDR1 MNHEY and CDR2 SMNVEV (reference sequence). The CDR3 has 16 amino acids. CDR3 in amino acids: CASSFGHPETYNEQFF. For the CDR3, the DNA is TGTGCCAGCAGTTTTGGGCACCCGGAGACTTACAATGAGCAGTTCTTC.

The chain couples TRBV7-9 to TRBJ1-2, with TRBD1 matching 9 bases. The CDR3 loop spans 14 amino acids. The ends lost 3 bases at V and 8 bases at J; junction bases unmatched: 7. Germline V gene data show CDR1 as SEHNR and CDR2 as FQNEAQ (reference sequence). CDR3 region: CASSLTGTGLGYTF. The CDR3, as DNA: TGTGCCAGCAGCTTGACCGGGACAGGGCTAGGCTACACCTTC.

The V call is TRBV5-8, the J call TRBJ2-7; D tentatively reads TRBD1 or TRBD2 (5 bases each). The germline CDR1 and CDR2 sequences are SGHTS and YDEGEE. The CDR3 length is 14 residues. Trimming pared 2 bases from V and 3 bases from J, leaving 12 bases between. As DNA, the CDR3 is TGTGCCAGCAGCTTCGGGACGGGGAGCTACGAGCAGTACTTC. This sequence encodes CASSFGTGSYEQYF.

The chain joins TRBV27 to TRBJ1-5, with TRBD1 as a possible D gene (5 bases). Germline CDR1 reads MNHEY; CDR2 reads SMNVEV (reference sequence). The ends were cut back, 5 bases at V and 6 bases at J, with 14 bases in the middle. This CDR3 comprises 14 residues. In DNA form, the CDR3 reads TGTGCCAGCAGTGGGGCAGGGTTTGCTCAGCCCCAGCATTTT. Residues: CASSGAGFAQPQHF.

The chain couples TRBV5-1 to TRBJ1-1, with D unclear. CDR1 and CDR2 from the germline V gene are SGHRS and YFSETQ. The CDR3 covers 14 residues. The V end was cut by 0 bases, the J end by 2 bases, with 8 bases between. CDR3 amino acids: CASSLEGSNTEAFF. As DNA, the CDR3 is TGCGCCAGCAGCTTGGAGGGCAGCAACACTGAAGCTTTCTTT.

This clone is a singleton in its sample. The chain has TRBV28 and TRBJ2-7; perhaps TRBD2 as D (6 bases). Trimming took off 4 bases at V and 0 bases at J, with 16 bases between the two ends. This CDR3 region has 16 residues. Per germline, CDR1 MDHEN and CDR2 SYDVKM. Here the CDR3 DNA reads TGTGCCAGCAGTTCCGTGATAGCGGTCACCTCCTACGAGCAGTACTTC. This sequence encodes CASSSVIAVTSYEQYF.

V usage is TRBV7-6 and J usage is TRBJ2-1; D may be TRBD2 (5 bases). With 4 bases removed from V and 9 bases from J, the gap between germline ends came to 19 bases. Per the germline V gene, CDR1 is SGHVS and CDR2 is FNYEAQ. This CDR3 comprises 15 residues. The CDR3 coding sequence is TGTGCCAGCAGCTCCGAGGAGGAGTTTGGGAGTGAGCAGTTCTTC. It codes for CASSSEEEFGSEQFF.

This chain uses TRBV6-1 with TRBJ2-5; no clear D gene. The germline gives CDR1 MNHNS, CDR2 SASEGT. With 3 bases removed from V and 5 bases from J, the gap between germline ends came to 10 bases. The CDR3 extends over 13 amino acids. CDR3 in amino acids: CASSDWARETQYF. In nucleotides, the CDR3 is TGTGCCAGCAGTGACTGGGCGAGGGAGACCCAGTACTTC.

V usage is TRBV19 and J usage is TRBJ2-7; 9 bases match TRBD2. J gave up 2 bases and V 6 bases, and 5 bases lay outside the gene matches. This CDR3 has 14 amino acids. CDR1 and CDR2 from the germline V gene are LNHDA and SQIVND (reference sequence). The CDR3: CASRTAGGAYEQYF. Written as DNA, the CDR3 is TGTGCCAGTAGGACAGCGGGGGGAGCCTACGAGCAGTACTTC.

The chain has TRBV5-1 and TRBJ2-7, with 7 positions matching TRBD2. The trim removed 0 bases at V and 7 bases at J, leaving 4 bases unmatched. CDR1 and CDR2 (germline): SGHRS, YFSETQ. The CDR3 length is 13 residues. CDR3 region: CASSLGSGKEQYF. The CDR3, as DNA: TGCGCCAGCAGCTTGGGGAGCGGGAAAGAGCAGTACTTC.

V gene TRBV18 combines with J gene TRBJ2-1; D might be TRBD1 (5 bases). The CDR3 length is 13 residues. Between the trimmed V and J ends, which lost 3 bases and 10 bases, there was a span of 13 bases. Germline values: CDR1 KGHSH, CDR2 LQKENI. Here the CDR3 DNA reads TGTGCCAGCTCACCGCCTGGACACATCGAGCAGTTCTTC. Encoded protein: CASSPPGHIEQFF.

DNA for the CDR3: TGTGCCAGCTCACTATACAGGGGGTACCTTAACTATGGCTACACCTTC. Amino acid sequence: CASSLYRGYLNYGYTF. V usage is TRBV18 and J usage is TRBJ1-2; 8 bases are a match to TRBD1. CDR3 size: 16 residues. The ends lost 4 bases at V and 1 base at J; junction bases unmatched: 8. Looked up from germline, CDR1 is KGHSH and CDR2 is LQKENI.

This clone came up once. The chain has TRBV7-9 and TRBJ2-1, with 12 bases lining up with TRBD2. Unmatched junction bases numbered 10, after V lost 5 bases and J lost 8 bases. This CDR3 comprises 16 residues. Germline V gene sequence: CDR1 SEHNR, CDR2 FQNEAQ (reference sequence). Here the CDR3 DNA reads TGTGCCAGCAGCGGAAGGACTAGCGGGAACGGGGATGAGCAGTTCTTC. Translated, it gives CASSGRTSGNGDEQFF.

The rearrangement joins TRBV27 to TRBJ2-3; D gene ambiguous. This CDR3 has 15 residues. Germline values: CDR1 MNHEY, CDR2 SMNVEV (reference sequence). V was clipped by 0 bases and J by 0 bases, with 7 bases between them. Here the CDR3 DNA reads TGTGCCAGCAGTTTATCACGACGAAGCACAGATACGCAGTATTTT. It yields the protein CASSLSRRSTDTQYF.

The chain recombines TRBV4-3 with TRBJ2-1; 8 bases are a match to TRBD1. The germline V gene has CDR1 LGHNA and CDR2 YSLEER. V was clipped by 0 bases and J by 3 bases; unmatched bases: 4. The CDR3 consists of 16 residues. CDR3 in amino acids: CASSQDGQGYYNEQFF. The CDR3 DNA follows: TGCGCCAGCAGCCAAGATGGACAGGGATACTACAATGAGCAGTTCTTC.

The chain couples TRBV5-1 to TRBJ2-3, with D unclear. The V end lost 0 bases, the J end lost 4 bases, and 9 bases lay between the germline ends. The CDR3 has 14 residues. Germline-derived CDR1 and CDR2 are SGHRS and YFSETQ. The CDR3 DNA reads TGCGCCAGCAGCTTGGCCGGGTACGCAGATACGCAGTATTTT. This encodes CASSLAGYADTQYF.

This clone showed up just a few times. This chain links TRBV10-1 with TRBJ1-1; possible D gene TRBD1, 5 bases. The CDR3 is 14 amino acids. Trimming removed 8 bases from V and 2 bases from J, with 15 bases in between. Germline V CDR1 and CDR2: WNHNN, SYGVQD (reference sequence). The CDR3 loop is CASRGGLVNTEAFF. In DNA, the CDR3 is TGCGCCAGCCGTGGGGGGTTGGTTAACACTGAAGCTTTCTTT.

V is TRBV28 and J is TRBJ2-7; TRBD1 or TRBD2 may be the D gene (5 bases each). Germline-derived CDR1 and CDR2 are MDHEN and SYDVKM. The CDR3 covers 14 residues. V was trimmed by 1 base and J by 4 bases, leaving 11 bases between them. This CDR3 is CASSLSEGFYEQYF. The CDR3 region has the DNA TGTGCCAGCAGTTTATCCGAGGGGTTTTACGAGCAGTACTTC.

The V and J genes are TRBV29-1 and TRBJ2-2; 9 bases align to TRBD1. CDR1 is SQVTM, CDR2 ANQGSEA, per germline. J was trimmed by 6 bases and V by 4 bases; bases with no gene match: 9. CDR3 length: 15 residues. The CDR3 spells CSVVGQQGAAGELFF. DNA of the CDR3: TGCAGCGTTGTGGGGCAACAGGGGGCCGCCGGGGAGCTGTTTTTT.

This clone came up a few times. The chain combines TRBV21-1 with TRBJ1-5. TRBV21-1 is assigned pseudogene status. The CDR3 is 17 residues long. Here the CDR3 reads CASSLRVGERGNQPQHF. The CDR3 bases are TGTGCCAGCAGCCTCCGGGTCGGGGAGAGGGGCAATCAGCCCCAGCATTTT.

This clone came up once. The chain combines TRBV23-1 with TRBJ1-5; D uncertain. TRBV23-1 is sorted into the ORF group, with uncertain function. The length of the CDR3 is 13 residues. The CDR3 nucleotides read TGCGCGACTCTCGGTTTTAGCAATCAGCCCCAGCATTTT. It is translated as CATLGFSNQPQHF.

This clone has a handful of counts. V is TRBV27 and J is TRBJ2-3, with D perhaps matching TRBD1 or TRBD2 (6 bases each). Germline V lookup: CDR1 MNHEY, CDR2 SMNVEV (reference sequence). CDR3 length: 18 residues. The ends were cut back, 7 bases at V and 2 bases at J, with 25 bases in the middle. CDR3 DNA sequence: TGTGCCAGCAAACATCCCACGGGGGCGACGGCCGCCACAGATACGCAGTATTTT. Translation: CASKHPTGATAATDTQYF.

This sequence joins TRBV19 and TRBJ2-1; 9 nucleotides line up with TRBD2. CDR3 length: 18 amino acids. V lost 7 bases, J lost 3 bases, and 16 bases stayed unmatched. The germline V gene encodes CDR1 LNHDA and CDR2 SQIVND (reference sequence). In nucleotides, the CDR3 is TGTGCCAGTACTCCGGGTAGCGGGAGCCTACTACACTACAATGAGCAGTTCTTC. Translated, it gives CASTPGSGSLLHYNEQFF.

V gene TRBV6-5 combines with J gene TRBJ1-2; D uncertain. The V end lost 8 bases, the J end lost 4 bases, and 11 bases lay between the germline ends. The CDR3 is made up of 12 amino acids. CDR1 is MNHEY and CDR2 is SVGAGI in the germline V gene. The CDR3 DNA reads as TGTGCCAGCTTACAACCCTCCTATGGCTACACCTTC. Protein: CASLQPSYGYTF.

The V and J genes are TRBV19 and TRBJ2-1; 11 bases fit TRBD2. Per the germline V gene, CDR1 is LNHDA and CDR2 is SQIVND (reference sequence). The CDR3 has 17 residues. After removal of 4 bases from V and 0 bases from J, the junction contained 5 bases not matched to a gene. In nucleotides, the CDR3 is TGTGCCAGTAGTAAGGGACTAGCGGAGCTCTCCTACAATGAGCAGTTCTTC. Translating gives CASSKGLAELSYNEQFF.